A single sample gave rise to the 29 T cell receptor beta chains below, sequenced in a study of T-cell memory formation after mild COVID-19. In TCRdb, the 5' RACE reads were re-called with MiXCR into one record per CDR3 protein. Of about 200,000 distinct CDR3 sequences in the sample, more than 8% are singletons; the top ten hold roughly 4%. The sequenced sample was PBMCs or a T cell subset sorted from them (not recorded which). Receptors were obtained from a man between 18 and 35 years old who had mild COVID-19 (a few samples of this study predate the infection). Cell type and time point are not known.

V gene TRBV2 combines with J gene TRBJ1-6, with no clear D. Trimming removed 2 bases from V and 11 bases from J, with 10 bases in between. CDR1 is SNHLY, CDR2 FYNNEI, per germline. The CDR3 has 13 residues. Here the CDR3 DNA reads TGTGCCAGCAGTGAACGTCCAAGGCCACCCCTCCACTTT. Translating it yields CASSERPRPPLHF.

This clonotype was seen many times. The V call is TRBV20-1, the J call TRBJ2-3, with 9 bases identical to TRBD2. The CDR3 spans 16 residues. Trimming removed 8 bases from V and 5 bases from J; junction bases left unmatched: 17. CDR1 and CDR2 from the germline V gene are DFQATT and SNEGSKA (reference sequence). Written as DNA, the CDR3 is TGCAGTACCCCGGCCCTCGGCGGGGGGGCGAAAGATACGCAGTATTTT. Its translation is CSTPALGGGAKDTQYF.

This chain joins TRBV24-1 and TRBJ2-6; D is uncertain. This CDR3 has 18 residues. The germline V gene has CDR1 KGHDR and CDR2 SFDVKD. Trimming left V 10 bases short and J 1 base short, with 22 bases between. CDR3 in amino acids: CATDKSAGGSSGANVLTF. The CDR3 region has the DNA TGTGCCACGGATAAAAGCGCAGGTGGAAGTTCTGGGGCCAACGTCCTGACTTTC.

The rearrangement links TRBV18 to TRBJ2-3; 8 nucleotides line up with TRBD2. Germline assignment: CDR1 KGHSH and CDR2 LQKENI. J gave up 2 bases and V 5 bases, and 3 bases lay outside the gene matches. This CDR3 comprises 14 residues. CDR3 region: CASSELAATDTQYF. CDR3 nucleotide sequence: TGTGCCAGCTCAGAACTAGCGGCCACAGATACGCAGTATTTT.

In this sample, this clonotype turned up a few times. The V call is TRBV9, the J call TRBJ2-1; D gene ambiguous. The germline CDR1 and CDR2 sequences are SGDLS and YYNGEE. Trimming removed 2 bases at V and 4 bases at J, with 4 bases between. This CDR3 region has 12 residues. In DNA form, the CDR3 reads TGTGCCAGCAGCGTGGGGTACAATGAGCAGTTCTTC. Its protein is CASSVGYNEQFF.

This chain joins TRBV6-5 and TRBJ1-2, with a weak D call TRBD1 (6 bases). The V end was cut by 2 bases, the J end by 5 bases, with 9 bases between. This CDR3 has 13 amino acids. Germline V gene data show CDR1 as MNHEY and CDR2 as SVGAGI. In nucleotides, the CDR3 is TGTGCCAGCAGTTACCTTGGACAGTATGGCTACACCTTC. This translates into CASSYLGQYGYTF.

This clonotype was counted only a few times. This chain connects TRBV7-8 to TRBJ1-6, with D unclear. This CDR3 comprises 13 residues. V dropped 5 bases and J dropped 10 bases, with 12 bases sitting between them. Looked up from germline, CDR1 is SGHVS and CDR2 is FQNEAQ. The CDR3 DNA reads as TGTGCCAGCAGCCCCAGGTTACAATCACCCCTCCACTTT. Its protein is CASSPRLQSPLHF. Supplemented by reference TRBV7-8 and TRBJ1-6, the full variable domain reads GAGVSQSPRYKVAKRGQDVALRCDPISGHVSLFWYQQALGQGPEFLTYFQNEAQLDKSGLPSDRFFAERPEGSVSTLKIQRTQQEDSAVYLCASSPRLQSPLHFGNGTRLTVT.

The chain combines TRBV10-3 with TRBJ2-7; D might be TRBD1 or TRBD2, each matching 5 bases. Germline lookup yields CDR1 ENHRY and CDR2 SYGVKD. This CDR3 spans 13 amino acids. V was cut by 0 bases and J by 7 bases, with 10 bases left in between. The CDR3 DNA reads as TGTGCCATCAGTGAGTCGCGCGAGGGGGAGCAGTACTTC. Translating it yields CAISESREGEQYF.

This clonotype showed up just a few times. The genes are TRBV20-1 and TRBJ1-4; 7 bases are a match to TRBD1. The CDR3 length is 14 residues. Germline assignment: CDR1 DFQATT and CDR2 SNEGSKA (reference sequence). The junction had 4 bases not matched to a gene; V was cut back by 0 bases and J by 6 bases. The CDR3 spells CSARDYRGDEKLFF. CDR3 nucleotide sequence: TGCAGTGCTAGAGACTACAGGGGCGATGAAAAACTGTTTTTT.

The chain joins TRBV11-2 to TRBJ2-7; D is undetermined. CDR1 SGHAT and CDR2 FQNNGV come from the germline V gene. This CDR3 contains 15 residues. V dropped 2 bases and J dropped 5 bases, with 16 bases sitting between them. The CDR3 is CASSLRSSVRNEQYF. CDR3 bases: TGTGCCAGCAGCTTACGATCTTCCGTACGCAACGAGCAGTACTTC.

The V and J genes are TRBV12-3 or TRBV12-4 and TRBJ1-4, with unresolved D. V gave up 7 bases and J gave up 6 bases, with 12 bases separating them. CDR3 size: 13 residues. CDR3 sequence reads: CASTPSQYEKLFF. CDR3 nucleotides: TGTGCCAGCACCCCAAGTCAGTATGAAAAACTGTTTTTT.

This clonotype occurred many times. The chain uses TRBV7-7 and TRBJ2-3, with 7 nucleotides matching TRBD1. V was pared by 5 bases and J by 2 bases, with 4 bases of the junction left unmatched. The germline V gene encodes CDR1 SSHAT and CDR2 FNYEAQ (reference sequence). The CDR3 runs 14 residues. CDR3 in DNA: TGTGCCAGCAGCCAGGGACAGTTCACAGATACGCAGTATTTT. Its protein product is CASSQGQFTDTQYF.

At least ten counts were recorded for this clonotype. J is TRBJ2-3 and V is TRBV5-1; 8 bases fit TRBD1. Trimming removed 4 bases from V and 0 bases from J; junction bases left unmatched: 7. This CDR3 contains 16 residues. Germline lookup yields CDR1 SGHRS and CDR2 YFSETQ. The DNA of the CDR3 is TGCGCCAGCAGCGCGGGACAGGCAAAGAGCACAGATACGCAGTATTTT. Its protein product is CASSAGQAKSTDTQYF.

The chain combines TRBV24-1 with TRBJ1-1; 7 nucleotides agree with TRBD1. V shed 3 bases, J shed 2 bases, and the junction held 5 bases outside the gene matches. The length of the CDR3 is 15 residues. Germline loops: CDR1 KGHDR, CDR2 SFDVKD. This chain's CDR3 is CATSDAGGGNTEAFF. The CDR3 DNA is TGTGCCACCAGTGATGCAGGGGGGGGAAACACTGAAGCTTTCTTT.

This clonotype showed up just a few times. The V call is TRBV6-2 or TRBV6-3, the J call TRBJ1-5; 8 bases are a match to TRBD1. Per the germline V gene, CDR1 is MNHEY and CDR2 is SVGEGT. The CDR3 runs to 16 residues. V lost 6 bases and J lost 0; bases outside the gene matches: 7. CDR3 bases: TGTGCCAGCAGACTTCGGGACAGGATTAGCAATCAGCCCCAGCATTTT. Protein product: CASRLRDRISNQPQHF.

CDR3 sequence reads: CASSFWEGTQYF. Written as DNA, the CDR3 is TGTGCCAGCAGTTTCTGGGAAGGGACCCAGTACTTC. J is TRBJ2-5 and V is TRBV12-3 or TRBV12-4; no clear D gene. Trimming cost V 3 bases and J 7 bases, with 9 bases left between them. This CDR3 region has 12 residues.

This clonotype was picked up many times. The chain links TRBV9 to TRBJ1-3, with a weak D call TRBD1 (6 bases). The CDR3 is 14 amino acids. V shed 4 bases and J shed 2 bases, with 10 bases lying between them. CDR1 SGDLS and CDR2 YYNGEE come from the germline V gene. The DNA for the CDR3 is TGTGCCAGCAGCCAACAGGGTACTGGAAACACCATATATTTT. This encodes CASSQQGTGNTIYF.

This clonotype was observed a few times. Written as DNA, the CDR3 is TGTGCCAGCAGCTTAGGCCGGGACAGGGTACACGTC. It translates to CASSLGRDRVHV. The genes are TRBV13 and TRBJ2-7, with 9 bases identical to TRBD1. Germline V gene lookup returns CDR1 PRHDT and CDR2 FYEKMQ (reference sequence). The CDR3 has 12 amino acids.

This clonotype was counted only a few times. J is TRBJ2-5 and V is TRBV19; D is unclear. Germline CDR1 LNHDA, CDR2 SQIVND (reference sequence). CDR3 length: 16 amino acids. V lost 2 bases and J lost 0, with 13 bases in between. CDR3 DNA sequence: TGTGCCAGTAGTATATGGTTACACCGGAACCAAGAGACCCAGTACTTC. This sequence encodes CASSIWLHRNQETQYF.

This clonotype was recorded at least ten times. The rearrangement uses TRBV12-3 or TRBV12-4 and TRBJ2-5; D remains ambiguous. V was clipped by 4 bases and J by 1 base, with 7 bases between them. The CDR3 covers 13 residues. CDR3 bases: TGTGCCAGCAGTTCCCACGGCCAAGAGACCCAGTACTTC. The encoded protein is CASSSHGQETQYF.

The chain employs TRBV29-1 and TRBJ1-3; D ambiguous. V was pared by 5 bases and J by 2 bases, with 22 bases between. Germline V lookup: CDR1 SQVTM, CDR2 ANQGSEA. CDR3 length equals 17 residues. CDR3 nucleotide sequence: TGCAGCGTTACCAAACGTAATATCGGGCCTACTGGAAACACCATATATTTT. Translating it yields CSVTKRNIGPTGNTIYF.

The genes are TRBV20-1 and TRBJ2-1; a possible D gene is TRBD1 (5 bases). The V end lost 3 bases, the J end lost 4 bases, and 16 bases lay between the germline ends. CDR3 size: 15 residues. Germline V CDR1 and CDR2: DFQATT, SNEGSKA (reference sequence). The CDR3 DNA sequence: TGCAGTGCTAGTGGCAGGGAAGTCGGATACAATGAGCAGTTCTTC. Translating gives CSASGREVGYNEQFF.

Concerning this clonotype itself: A junction boundary mismatches the germline segment, possibly from a read error. The V gene is TRBV29-1, the J gene TRBJ1-1; possible D gene TRBD1, 5 bases. The CDR3 is 13 amino acids. Germline V lookup: CDR1 SQVTM, CDR2 ANQGSEA. The CDR3 spells CSVDRAMNTKAFF. The CDR3 coding sequence is TGCAGCGTTGACAGGGCCATGAACACTAAAGCTTTCTTT.

This clonotype showed up just a few times. The CDR3 nucleotides are TGTGCCAGCAGTTACTCGAACTACGCCTCACAGGGGGCACTACATTCACCCCTCCACTTT. Its translation: CASSYSNYASQGALHSPLHF. This chain uses TRBV6-5 with TRBJ1-6; 9 nucleotides match TRBD1. Germline CDR1 MNHEY, CDR2 SVGAGI. The J segment lost 8 bases and the V segment lost 0 bases, leaving 17 bases of the junction unmatched. The CDR3 is made up of 20 amino acids.

This clonotype appeared many times. The chain employs TRBV28 and TRBJ2-3; D not resolved. The V gene's germline CDR1 is MDHEN and CDR2 SYDVKM. This CDR3 has 13 residues. V gave up 3 bases and J gave up 1 base, with 5 bases separating them. The CDR3 loop is CASSFQGTDTQYF. Here the CDR3 DNA reads TGTGCCAGCAGTTTCCAGGGCACAGATACGCAGTATTTT.

This clonotype was counted ten times or more. The chain recombines TRBV27 with TRBJ1-3; no clear D gene. The CDR3 extends over 13 amino acids. Germline loops: CDR1 MNHEY, CDR2 SMNVEV (reference sequence). Trimming took 5 bases from V and 3 from J, leaving 8 bases between them. The CDR3 reads CASSRGSGNTIYF. DNA for the CDR3: TGTGCCAGCAGTCGCGGAAGTGGAAACACCATATATTTT.

A few counts support this clonotype. This chain joins TRBV9 and TRBJ2-5; no clear D. The CDR3 covers 13 residues. V was clipped by 2 bases and J by 5 bases, with 10 bases between them. Germline CDR1 and CDR2: SGDLS and YYNGEE. The CDR3 DNA reads TGTGCCAGCAGCGTTAACCCGGGTGAGACCCAGTACTTC. Amino acid sequence: CASSVNPGETQYF.

This clonotype was picked up many times. This chain links TRBV15 with TRBJ2-7, with TRBD1 identical over 7 bases. This CDR3 region has 19 residues. Germline V lookup: CDR1 LNHNV, CDR2 YYDKDF (reference sequence). The V segment lost 5 bases and the J segment 7 bases; nucleotides outside the gene matches: 26. The CDR3 spells CATSGVLRLTGKGEWEQYV. CDR3 DNA sequence: TGTGCCACCAGCGGCGTCTTAAGATTGACAGGGAAGGGGGAATGGGAGCAGTACGTC.

This clonotype was counted at least ten times. J is TRBJ1-1 and V is TRBV5-1; TRBD1 aligns across 7 bases. The CDR3 is 14 residues long. Per germline, CDR1 SGHRS and CDR2 YFSETQ. V lost 5 bases to trimming and J lost 1 base; unmatched junction nucleotides: 5. The DNA of the CDR3 is TGCGCCAGCAGTGCCGACAGGGCGAACACTGAAGCTTTCTTT. This translates into CASSADRANTEAFF.